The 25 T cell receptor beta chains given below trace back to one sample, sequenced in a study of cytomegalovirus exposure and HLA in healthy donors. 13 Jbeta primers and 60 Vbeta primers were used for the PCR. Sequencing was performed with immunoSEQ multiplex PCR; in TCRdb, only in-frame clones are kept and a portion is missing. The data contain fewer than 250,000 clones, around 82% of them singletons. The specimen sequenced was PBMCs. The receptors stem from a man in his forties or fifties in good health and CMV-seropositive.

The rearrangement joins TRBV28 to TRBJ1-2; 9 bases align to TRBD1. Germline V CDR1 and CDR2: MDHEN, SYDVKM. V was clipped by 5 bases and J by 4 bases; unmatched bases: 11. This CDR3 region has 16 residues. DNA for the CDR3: TGTGCCAGCAGTCAGCCGGGACAGGGAAAATTCTATGGCTACACCTTC. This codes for CASSQPGQGKFYGYTF.

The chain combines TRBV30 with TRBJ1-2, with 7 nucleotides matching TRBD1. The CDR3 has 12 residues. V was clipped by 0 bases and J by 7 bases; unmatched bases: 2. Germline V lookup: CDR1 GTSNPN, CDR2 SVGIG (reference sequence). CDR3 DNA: TGTGCCTGGAGTGTACAGGGGAGTGGCTACACCTTC. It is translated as CAWSVQGSGYTF. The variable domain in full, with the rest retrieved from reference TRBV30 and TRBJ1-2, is SQTIHQWPATLVQPVGSPLSLECTVEGTSNPNLYWYRQAAGRGLQLLFYSVGIGQISSEVPQNLSASRPQDRQFILSSKKLLLSDSGFYLCAWSVQGSGYTFGSGTRLTVV.

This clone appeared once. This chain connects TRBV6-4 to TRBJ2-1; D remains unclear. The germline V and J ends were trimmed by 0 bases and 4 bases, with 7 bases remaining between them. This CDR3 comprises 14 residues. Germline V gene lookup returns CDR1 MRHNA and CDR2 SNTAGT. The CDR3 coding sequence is TGTGCCAGCAGTGACTCCCCGGGTTACAATGAGCAGTTCTTC. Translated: CASSDSPGYNEQFF.

CDR3 bases: TGTGCCAGCAGTACGACAGGGCTCGGCTACACCTTC. It is translated as CASSTTGLGYTF. This rearrangement joins TRBV6-5 to TRBJ1-2; 7 bases agree with TRBD1. The CDR3 is made up of 12 amino acids. With 5 bases clipped from V and 8 bases from J, the junction kept 5 bases outside the gene matches. The germline V gene encodes CDR1 MNHEY and CDR2 SVGAGI.

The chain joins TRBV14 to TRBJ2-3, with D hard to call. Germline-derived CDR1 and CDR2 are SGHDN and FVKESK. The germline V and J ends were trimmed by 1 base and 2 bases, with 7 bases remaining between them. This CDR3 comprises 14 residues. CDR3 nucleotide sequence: TGTGCCAGCAGCCAAGGGCCATTCACAGATACGCAGTATTTT. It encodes CASSQGPFTDTQYF.

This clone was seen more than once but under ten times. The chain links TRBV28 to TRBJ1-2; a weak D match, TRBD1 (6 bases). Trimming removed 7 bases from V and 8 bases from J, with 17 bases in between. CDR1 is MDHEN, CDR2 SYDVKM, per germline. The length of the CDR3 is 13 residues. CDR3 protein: CASTNRDLSGYTF. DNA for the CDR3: TGTGCCAGCACCAACAGGGATCTATCAGGCTACACCTTC.

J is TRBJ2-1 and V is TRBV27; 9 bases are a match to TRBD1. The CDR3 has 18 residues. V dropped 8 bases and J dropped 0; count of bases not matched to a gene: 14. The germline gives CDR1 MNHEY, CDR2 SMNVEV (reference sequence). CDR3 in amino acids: CASYSGTGRSYSYNEQFF. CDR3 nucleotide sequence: TGTGCCAGCTACTCCGGGACAGGGCGATCTTACTCCTACAATGAGCAGTTCTTC.

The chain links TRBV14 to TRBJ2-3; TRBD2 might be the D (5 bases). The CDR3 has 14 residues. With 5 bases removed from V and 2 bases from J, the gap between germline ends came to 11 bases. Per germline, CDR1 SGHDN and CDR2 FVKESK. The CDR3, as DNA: TGTGCCAGCAGCGTCTGGGAGAACACAGATACGCAGTATTTT. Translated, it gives CASSVWENTDTQYF.

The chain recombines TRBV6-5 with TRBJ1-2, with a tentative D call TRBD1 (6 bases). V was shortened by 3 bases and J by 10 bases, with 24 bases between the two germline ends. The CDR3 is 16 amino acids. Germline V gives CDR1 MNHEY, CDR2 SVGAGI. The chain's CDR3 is CASSYSGQLPLFDYTF. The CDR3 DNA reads TGTGCCAGCAGTTATTCAGGACAGCTCCCCCTTTTTGACTACACCTTC.

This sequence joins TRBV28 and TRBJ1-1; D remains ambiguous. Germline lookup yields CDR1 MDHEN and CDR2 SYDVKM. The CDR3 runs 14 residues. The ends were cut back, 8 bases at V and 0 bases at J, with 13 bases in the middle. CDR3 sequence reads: CASVPGPLNTEAFF. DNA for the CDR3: TGTGCCAGCGTCCCGGGTCCGTTGAACACTGAAGCTTTCTTT.

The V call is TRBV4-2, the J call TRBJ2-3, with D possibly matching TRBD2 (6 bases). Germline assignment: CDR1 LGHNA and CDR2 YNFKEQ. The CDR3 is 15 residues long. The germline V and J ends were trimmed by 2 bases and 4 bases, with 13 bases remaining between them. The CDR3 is CASSQRAGNADTQYF. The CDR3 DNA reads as TGTGCCAGCAGCCAAAGGGCGGGAAACGCAGATACGCAGTATTTT.

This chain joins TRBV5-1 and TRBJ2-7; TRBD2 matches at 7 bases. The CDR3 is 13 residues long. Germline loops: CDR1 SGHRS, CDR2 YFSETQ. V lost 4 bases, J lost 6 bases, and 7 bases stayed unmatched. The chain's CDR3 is CASSVAGTAEQYF. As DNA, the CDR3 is TGCGCCAGCAGCGTAGCGGGTACGGCCGAGCAGTACTTC.

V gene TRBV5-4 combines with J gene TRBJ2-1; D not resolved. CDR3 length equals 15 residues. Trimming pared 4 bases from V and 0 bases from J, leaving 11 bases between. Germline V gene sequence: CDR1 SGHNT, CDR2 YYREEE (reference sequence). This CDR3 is CASSHPLRSYNEQFF. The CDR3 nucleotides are TGTGCCAGCAGCCACCCCCTGCGCTCCTACAATGAGCAGTTCTTC.

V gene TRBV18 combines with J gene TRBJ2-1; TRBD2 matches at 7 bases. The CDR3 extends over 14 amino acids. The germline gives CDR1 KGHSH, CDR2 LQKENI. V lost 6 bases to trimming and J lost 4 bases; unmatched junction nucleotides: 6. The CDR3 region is CASSQAGLYNEQFF. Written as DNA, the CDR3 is TGTGCCAGCTCTCAAGCGGGGCTTTACAATGAGCAGTTCTTC.

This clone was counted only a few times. The CDR3 reads CASSLQGRNTGELFF. CDR3 coding DNA: TGTGCCAGCAGCTTACAGGGGCGGAACACCGGGGAGCTGTTTTTT. The gene calls are TRBV5-6 and TRBJ2-2; 7 bases agree with TRBD1. J was trimmed by 1 base and V by 2 bases; bases with no gene match: 2. This CDR3 spans 15 amino acids. The germline CDR1 and CDR2 sequences are SGHDT and YYEEEE.

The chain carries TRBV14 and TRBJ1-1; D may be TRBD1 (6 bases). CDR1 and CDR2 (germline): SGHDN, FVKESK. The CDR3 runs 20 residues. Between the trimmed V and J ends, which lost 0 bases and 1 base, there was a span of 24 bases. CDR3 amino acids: CASSQESSRQGRLSNTEAFF. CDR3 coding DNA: TGTGCCAGCAGCCAAGAGAGTTCACGGCAGGGGCGCCTTTCGAACACTGAAGCTTTCTTT.

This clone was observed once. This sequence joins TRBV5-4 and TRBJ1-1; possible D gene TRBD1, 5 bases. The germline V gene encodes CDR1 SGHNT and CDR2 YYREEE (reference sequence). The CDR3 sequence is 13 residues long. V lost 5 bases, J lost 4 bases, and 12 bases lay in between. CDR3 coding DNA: TGTGCCAGCAGTTCAGGGTACGGCACTGAAGCTTTCTTT. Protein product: CASSSGYGTEAFF.

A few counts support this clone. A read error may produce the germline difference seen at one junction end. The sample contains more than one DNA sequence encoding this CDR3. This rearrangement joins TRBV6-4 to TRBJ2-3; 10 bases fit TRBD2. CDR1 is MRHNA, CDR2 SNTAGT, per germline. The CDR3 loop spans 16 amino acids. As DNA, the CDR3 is TGTGCCAGCAGTGACTCGCCTAGCGGGAGTTCAGATACCCAGTATTTT. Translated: CASSDSPSGSSDTQYF.

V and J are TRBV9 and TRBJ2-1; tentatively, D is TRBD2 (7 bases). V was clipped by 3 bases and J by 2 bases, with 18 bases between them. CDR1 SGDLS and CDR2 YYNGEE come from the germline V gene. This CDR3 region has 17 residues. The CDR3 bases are TGTGCCAGCAGCGCTGAGGGGGGCGGGAGCGCCTACAATGAGCAGTTCTTC. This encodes CASSAEGGGSAYNEQFF.

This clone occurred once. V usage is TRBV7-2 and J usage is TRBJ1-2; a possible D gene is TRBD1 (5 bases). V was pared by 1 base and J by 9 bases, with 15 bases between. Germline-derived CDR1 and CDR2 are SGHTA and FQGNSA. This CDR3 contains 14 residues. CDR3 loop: CASSLVVRVKSYTF. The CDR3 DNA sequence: TGTGCCAGCAGCTTAGTAGTCAGGGTAAAGAGCTACACCTTC.

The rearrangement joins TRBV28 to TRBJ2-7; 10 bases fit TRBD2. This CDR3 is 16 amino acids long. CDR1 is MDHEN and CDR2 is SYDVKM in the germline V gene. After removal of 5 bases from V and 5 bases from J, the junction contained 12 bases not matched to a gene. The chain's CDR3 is CASSLRLAGGRNEQYF. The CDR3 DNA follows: TGTGCCAGCAGTCTCCGGTTAGCGGGAGGTCGGAACGAGCAGTACTTC.

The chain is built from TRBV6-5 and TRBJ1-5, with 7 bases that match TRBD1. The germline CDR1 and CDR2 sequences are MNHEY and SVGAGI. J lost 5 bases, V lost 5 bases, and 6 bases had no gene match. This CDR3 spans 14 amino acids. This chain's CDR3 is CASSPTGEHQPQHF. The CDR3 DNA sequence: TGTGCCAGCAGTCCAACAGGGGAGCATCAGCCCCAGCATTTT.

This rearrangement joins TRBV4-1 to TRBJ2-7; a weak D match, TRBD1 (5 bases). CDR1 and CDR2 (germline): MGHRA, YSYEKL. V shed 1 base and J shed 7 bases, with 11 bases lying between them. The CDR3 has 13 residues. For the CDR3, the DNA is TGCGCCAGCAGCCAAGCGACAGCCTTAGAGCAGTACTTC. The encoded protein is CASSQATALEQYF.

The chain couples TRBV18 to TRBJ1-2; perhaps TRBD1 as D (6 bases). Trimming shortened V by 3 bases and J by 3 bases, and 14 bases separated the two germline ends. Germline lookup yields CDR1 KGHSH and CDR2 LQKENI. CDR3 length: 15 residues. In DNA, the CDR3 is TGTGCCAGCTCACCGTCCCGGGACACGGACTATGGCTACACCTTC. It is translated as CASSPSRDTDYGYTF.

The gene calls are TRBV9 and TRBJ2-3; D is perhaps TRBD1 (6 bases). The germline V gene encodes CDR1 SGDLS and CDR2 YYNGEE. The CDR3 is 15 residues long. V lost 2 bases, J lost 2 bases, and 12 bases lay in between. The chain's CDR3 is CASSVVGTYTDTQYF. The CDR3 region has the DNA TGTGCCAGCAGCGTGGTAGGGACATACACAGATACGCAGTATTTT.